These 12 T cell receptor beta chains came from one sample sequenced in a study of T cell repertoires in cytomegalovirus infection. TCRdb redid the calling of the reads with MiXCR, one entry per CDR3 protein. The repertoire has about 450,000 distinct CDR3 sequences, around 32% of them found once; the top ten carry about an eighth. Material for sequencing was PBMCs. The receptors stem from a human donor in good health (CMV status not recorded). Some clones in this sample may be carry-over from other donors' samples.

This clonotype was detected a few times. The chain employs TRBV12-3 or TRBV12-4 and TRBJ1-4; D gene unclear. This CDR3 comprises 15 residues. The germline V and J ends were trimmed by 4 bases and 5 bases, with 14 bases remaining between them. CDR3 protein: CASSSTEDDNEKLFF. As DNA, the CDR3 is TGTGCCAGCAGTTCTACAGAGGACGACAATGAAAAACTGTTTTTT.

This sequence joins TRBV2 and TRBJ1-5, with 7 nucleotides matching TRBD1. Germline assignment: CDR1 SNHLY and CDR2 FYNNEI. The CDR3 is 14 amino acids. The V segment lost 1 base and the J segment 7 bases; nucleotides outside the gene matches: 4. The CDR3 DNA reads as TGTGCCAGCAGTGAAGGACAGGGTGAGCAGCCCCAGCATTTT. Translating it yields CASSEGQGEQPQHF.

J is TRBJ1-1 and V is TRBV7-2; D is perhaps TRBD1 (5 bases). The CDR3 spans 13 residues. The V gene's germline CDR1 is SGHTA and CDR2 FQGNSA. The germline V and J ends were trimmed by 5 bases and 6 bases, with 13 bases remaining between them. The CDR3, as DNA: TGTGCCAGCAGCAAAGGTCCGGGGGCTGAAGCTTTCTTT. Protein sequence: CASSKGPGAEAFF.

This clonotype showed up many times. J is TRBJ2-1 and V is TRBV7-2, with D perhaps TRBD1 or TRBD2 (5 bases each). The CDR3 totals 14 residues. Germline V gene data show CDR1 as SGHTA and CDR2 as FQGNSA. Trimming removed 5 bases from V and 7 bases from J, with 15 bases in between. DNA for the CDR3: TGTGCCAGCAGCCTCTACGGGACGTCAAATGAGCAGTTCTTC. The encoded protein is CASSLYGTSNEQFF.

This clonotype has only a few counts. This sequence joins TRBV20-1 and TRBJ1-5, with 12 bases aligning to TRBD1. Germline lookup yields CDR1 DFQATT and CDR2 SNEGSKA (reference sequence). Germline trimming cut 4 bases from V and 5 bases from J; bases unmatched to any gene: 9. The CDR3 runs to 16 residues. DNA of the CDR3: TGCAGTGCTACTCCGGGACAGGGGGCCAAGCATCAGCCCCAGCATTTT. Its translation is CSATPGQGAKHQPQHF.

The chain combines TRBV7-3 with TRBJ2-1; the D gene is possibly TRBD1 (5 bases). The CDR3 runs 14 residues. Germline CDR1 and CDR2: SGHTA and FQGTGA. With 0 bases removed from V and 10 bases from J, the gap between germline ends came to 13 bases. The CDR3 sequence: CASSLTVGPGEQFF. The CDR3 DNA reads as TGTGCCAGCAGCTTAACGGTAGGGCCAGGGGAGCAGTTCTTC.

In its sample, this clonotype was seen a few times. The V call is TRBV6-5, the J call TRBJ2-1, with TRBD2 identical over 10 bases. CDR3 length equals 15 residues. V lost 4 bases and J lost 5; bases outside the gene matches: 5. From germline, CDR1 is MNHEY and CDR2 SVGAGI. This CDR3 is CASSWASGGNNEQFF. The CDR3 DNA reads TGTGCCAGCAGTTGGGCTAGCGGGGGAAACAATGAGCAGTTCTTC.

The gene calls are TRBV20-1 and TRBJ2-2; 10 bases match TRBD2. The CDR3 extends over 15 amino acids. J gave up 7 bases and V 6 bases, and 11 bases lay outside the gene matches. Germline assignment: CDR1 DFQATT and CDR2 SNEGSKA (reference sequence). Here the CDR3 DNA reads TGCAGTGCCCCCGGAGCGGGGGGGGCCGGCGGGGAGCTGTTTTTT. Amino acids: CSAPGAGGAGGELFF.

This clonotype was recorded a few times. This chain uses TRBV7-3 with TRBJ2-5; D unresolved. V dropped 5 bases and J dropped 6 bases, with 13 bases sitting between them. The germline CDR1 and CDR2 sequences are SGHTA and FQGTGA. CDR3 length equals 13 residues. The CDR3 here is CASSPDPGQTQYF. The CDR3 region has the DNA TGTGCCAGCAGCCCGGATCCGGGCCAGACCCAGTACTTC.

This clonotype was picked up one time. V usage is TRBV5-5 and J usage is TRBJ1-5; a weak D match, TRBD1 (6 bases). Trimming cost V 2 bases and J 0 bases, with 12 bases left between them. CDR1 is SGHKS, CDR2 YYEKEE, per germline (reference sequence). This CDR3 is built from 16 residues. CDR3: CASSFRDTYSNQPQHF. CDR3 bases: TGTGCCAGCAGCTTCCGGGACACCTATAGCAATCAGCCCCAGCATTTT.

The gene calls are TRBV2 and TRBJ1-2; D is ambiguous. The CDR3 length is 13 residues. Trimming left V 5 bases short and J 2 bases short, with 9 bases between. CDR1 and CDR2 from the germline V gene are SNHLY and FYNNEI. CDR3 nucleotides: TGTGCCAGCAGTACGGACGGGAACTATGGCTACACCTTC. This gives the protein CASSTDGNYGYTF.

Remarks on this clonotype: The CDR3 carries no conserved terminal phenylalanine or tryptophan, so it likely arises from a read error. The V call is TRBV20-1, the J call TRBJ1-5, with TRBD1 matching 7 bases. This CDR3 spans 15 amino acids. Looked up from germline, CDR1 is DFQATT and CDR2 is SNEGSKA (reference sequence). V lost 6 bases and J lost 1; bases outside the gene matches: 9. This chain's CDR3 is CSAQEGARSNQPQHC. The CDR3, as DNA: TGCAGTGCGCAGGAGGGGGCCCGGAGCAATCAGCCCCAGCATTGT.